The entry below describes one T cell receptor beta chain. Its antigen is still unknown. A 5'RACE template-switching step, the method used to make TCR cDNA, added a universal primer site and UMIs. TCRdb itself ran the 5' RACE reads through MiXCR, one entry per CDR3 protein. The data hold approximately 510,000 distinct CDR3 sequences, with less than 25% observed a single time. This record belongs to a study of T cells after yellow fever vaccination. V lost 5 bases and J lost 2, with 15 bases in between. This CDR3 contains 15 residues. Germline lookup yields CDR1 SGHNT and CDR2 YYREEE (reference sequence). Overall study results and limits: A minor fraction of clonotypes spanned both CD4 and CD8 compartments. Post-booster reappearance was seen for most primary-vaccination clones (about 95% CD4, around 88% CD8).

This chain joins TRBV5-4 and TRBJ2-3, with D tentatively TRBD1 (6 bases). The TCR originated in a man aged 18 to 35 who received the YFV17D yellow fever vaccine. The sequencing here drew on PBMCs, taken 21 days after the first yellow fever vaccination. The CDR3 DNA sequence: TGTGCCAGCAGAGTGGAGGACAGAATCACAGATACGCAGTATTTT. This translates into CASRVEDRITDTQYF.